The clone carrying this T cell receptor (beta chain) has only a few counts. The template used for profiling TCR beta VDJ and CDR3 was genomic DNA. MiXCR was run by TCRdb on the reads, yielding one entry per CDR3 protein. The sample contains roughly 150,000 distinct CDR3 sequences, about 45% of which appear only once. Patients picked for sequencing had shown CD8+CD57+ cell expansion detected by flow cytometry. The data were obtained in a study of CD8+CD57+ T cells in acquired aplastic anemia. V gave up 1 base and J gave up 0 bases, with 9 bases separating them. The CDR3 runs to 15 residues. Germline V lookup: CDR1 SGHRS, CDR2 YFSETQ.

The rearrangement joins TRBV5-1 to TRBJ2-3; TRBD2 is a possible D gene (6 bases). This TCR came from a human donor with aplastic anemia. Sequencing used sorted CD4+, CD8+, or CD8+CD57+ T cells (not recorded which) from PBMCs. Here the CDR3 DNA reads TGCGCCAGCAGCTTGATCGGGAGTAGCACAGATACGCAGTATTTT. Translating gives CASSLIGSSTDTQYF.